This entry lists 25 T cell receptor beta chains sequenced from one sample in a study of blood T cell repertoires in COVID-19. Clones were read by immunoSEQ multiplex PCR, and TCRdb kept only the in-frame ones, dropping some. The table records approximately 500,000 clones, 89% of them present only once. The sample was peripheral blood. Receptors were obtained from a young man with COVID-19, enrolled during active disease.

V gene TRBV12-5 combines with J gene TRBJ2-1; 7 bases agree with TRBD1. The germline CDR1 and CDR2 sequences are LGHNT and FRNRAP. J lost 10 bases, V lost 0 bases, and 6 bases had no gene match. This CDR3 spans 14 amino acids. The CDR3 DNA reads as TGTGCTAGTGGTTTGGTTCAAACAGGGGAGGAGCAGTTCTTC. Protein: CASGLVQTGEEQFF.

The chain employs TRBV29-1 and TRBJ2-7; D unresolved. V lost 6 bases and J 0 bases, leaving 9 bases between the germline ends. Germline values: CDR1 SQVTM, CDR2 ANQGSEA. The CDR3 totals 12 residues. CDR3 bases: TGCAGCGTGCGGATTAGCTCCTACGAGCAGTACTTC. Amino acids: CSVRISSYEQYF.

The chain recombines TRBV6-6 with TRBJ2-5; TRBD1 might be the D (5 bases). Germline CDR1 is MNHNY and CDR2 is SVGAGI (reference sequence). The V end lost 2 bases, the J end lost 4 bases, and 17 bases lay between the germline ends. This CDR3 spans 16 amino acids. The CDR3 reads CASSYQVGPGGETQYF. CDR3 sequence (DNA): TGTGCCAGCAGTTACCAGGTGGGGCCCGGTGGAGAGACCCAGTACTTC.

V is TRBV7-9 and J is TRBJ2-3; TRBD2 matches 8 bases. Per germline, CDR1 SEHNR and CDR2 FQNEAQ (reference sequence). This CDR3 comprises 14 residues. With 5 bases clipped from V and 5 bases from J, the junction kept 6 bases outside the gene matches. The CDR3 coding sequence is TGTGCCAGCAGCCCGACTAGCGATGTAGATACGCAGTATTTT. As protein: CASSPTSDVDTQYF.

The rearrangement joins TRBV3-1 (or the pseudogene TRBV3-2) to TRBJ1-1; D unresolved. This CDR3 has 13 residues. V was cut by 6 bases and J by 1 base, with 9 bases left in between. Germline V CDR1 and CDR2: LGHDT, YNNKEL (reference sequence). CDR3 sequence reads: CASSQIRNTEAFF. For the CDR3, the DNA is TGTGCCAGCAGTCAGATCCGGAACACTGAAGCTTTCTTT.

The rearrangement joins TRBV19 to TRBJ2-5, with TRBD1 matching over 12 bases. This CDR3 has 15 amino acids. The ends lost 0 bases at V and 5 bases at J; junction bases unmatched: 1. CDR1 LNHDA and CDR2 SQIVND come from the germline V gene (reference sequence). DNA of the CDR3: TGTGCCAGTAGTATAGAGGGGACAGGGGGCGAGACCCAGTACTTC. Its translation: CASSIEGTGGETQYF. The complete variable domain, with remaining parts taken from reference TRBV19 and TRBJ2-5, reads DGGITQSPKYLFRKEGQNVTLSCEQNLNHDAMYWYRQDPGQGLRLIYYSQIVNDFQKGDIAEGYSVSREKKESFPLTVTSAQKNPTAFYLCASSIEGTGGETQYFGPGTRLLVL.

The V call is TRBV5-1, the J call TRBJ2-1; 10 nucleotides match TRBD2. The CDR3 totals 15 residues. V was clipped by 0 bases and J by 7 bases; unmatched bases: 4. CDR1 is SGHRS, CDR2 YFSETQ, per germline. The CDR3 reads CASSLEAGGKNEQFF. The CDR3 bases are TGCGCCAGCAGCTTGGAAGCGGGGGGGAAAAATGAGCAGTTCTTC.

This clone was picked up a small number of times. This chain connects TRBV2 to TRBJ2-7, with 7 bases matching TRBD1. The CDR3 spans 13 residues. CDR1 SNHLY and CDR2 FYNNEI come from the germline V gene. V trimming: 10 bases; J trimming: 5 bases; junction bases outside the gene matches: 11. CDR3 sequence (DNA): TGTGCCACCACCAGACAGGGCCCTAACGAGCAGTACTTC. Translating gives CATTRQGPNEQYF.

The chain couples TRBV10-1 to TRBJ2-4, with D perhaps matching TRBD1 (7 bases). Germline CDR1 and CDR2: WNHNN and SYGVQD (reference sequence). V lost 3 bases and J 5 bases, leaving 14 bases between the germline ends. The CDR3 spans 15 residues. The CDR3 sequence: CASSDRRDSQNIQYF. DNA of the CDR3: TGCGCCAGCAGTGATCGGCGGGACAGCCAAAACATTCAGTACTTC.

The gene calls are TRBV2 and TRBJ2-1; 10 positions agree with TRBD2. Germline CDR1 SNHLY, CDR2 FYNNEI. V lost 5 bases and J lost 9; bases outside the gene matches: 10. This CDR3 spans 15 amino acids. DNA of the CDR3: TGTGCCAGCAGTCAGGGGAGCGGGGGGGCAGTTGAGCAGTTCTTC. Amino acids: CASSQGSGGAVEQFF.

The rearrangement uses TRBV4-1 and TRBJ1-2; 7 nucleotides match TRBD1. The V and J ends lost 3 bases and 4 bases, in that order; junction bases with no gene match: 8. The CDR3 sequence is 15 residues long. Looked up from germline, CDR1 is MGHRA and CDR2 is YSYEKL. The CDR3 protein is CASSQGGQVVYGYTF. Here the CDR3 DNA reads TGCGCCAGCAGCCAGGGTGGACAGGTTGTCTATGGCTACACCTTC.

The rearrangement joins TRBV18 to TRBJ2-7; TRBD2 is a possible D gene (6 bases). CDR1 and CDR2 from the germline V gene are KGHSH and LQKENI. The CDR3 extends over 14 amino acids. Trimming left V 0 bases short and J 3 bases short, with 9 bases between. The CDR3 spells CASSPPDGGYEQYF. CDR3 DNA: TGTGCCAGCTCACCACCGGACGGGGGCTACGAGCAGTACTTC.

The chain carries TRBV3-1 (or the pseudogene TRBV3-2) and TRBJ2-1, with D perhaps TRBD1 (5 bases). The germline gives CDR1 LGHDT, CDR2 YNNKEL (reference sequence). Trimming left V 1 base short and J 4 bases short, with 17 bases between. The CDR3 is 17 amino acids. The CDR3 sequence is CASSQVSQQPGYNEQFF. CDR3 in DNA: TGTGCCAGCAGCCAAGTTTCCCAGCAGCCAGGGTACAATGAGCAGTTCTTC.

CDR3 sequence reads: CASSLDPGTGNSPLHF. Here the CDR3 DNA reads TGCGCCAGCAGCTTGGACCCCGGGACAGGGAATTCACCCCTCCACTTT. J is TRBJ1-6 and V is TRBV5-1, with TRBD1 matching over 9 bases. The V gene's germline CDR1 is SGHRS and CDR2 YFSETQ. The J segment lost 7 bases and the V segment lost 0 bases, leaving 5 bases of the junction unmatched. CDR3 length equals 16 residues. The entire variable domain, with the rest obtained from reference TRBV5-1 and TRBJ1-6, is as follows: KAGVTQTPRYLIKTRGQQVTLSCSPISGHRSVSWYQQTPGQGLQFLFEYFSETQRNKGNFPGRFSGRQFSNSRSEMNVSTLELGDSALYLCASSLDPGTGNSPLHFGNGTRLTVT.

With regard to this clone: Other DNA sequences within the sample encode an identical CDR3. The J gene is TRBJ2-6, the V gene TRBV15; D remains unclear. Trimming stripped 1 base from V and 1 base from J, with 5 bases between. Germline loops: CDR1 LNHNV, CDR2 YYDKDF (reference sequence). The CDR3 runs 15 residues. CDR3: CATSRGSSGANVLTF. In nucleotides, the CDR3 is TGTGCCACCAGCAGAGGGAGTTCTGGGGCCAACGTCCTGACTTTC.

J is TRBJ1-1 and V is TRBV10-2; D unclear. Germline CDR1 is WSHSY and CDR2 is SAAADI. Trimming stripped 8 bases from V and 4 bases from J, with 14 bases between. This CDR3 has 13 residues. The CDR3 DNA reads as TGCGCCAGCCGCGAGGCATTAGTCACTGAAGCTTTCTTT. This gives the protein CASREALVTEAFF.

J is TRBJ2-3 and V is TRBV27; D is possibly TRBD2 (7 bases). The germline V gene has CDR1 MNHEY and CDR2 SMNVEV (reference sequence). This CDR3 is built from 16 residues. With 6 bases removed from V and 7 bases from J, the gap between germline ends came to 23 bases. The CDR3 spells CASRPEGGGFLNTQYF. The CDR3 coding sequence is TGTGCCAGCAGACCTGAGGGGGGGGGATTCTTGAATACGCAGTATTTT.

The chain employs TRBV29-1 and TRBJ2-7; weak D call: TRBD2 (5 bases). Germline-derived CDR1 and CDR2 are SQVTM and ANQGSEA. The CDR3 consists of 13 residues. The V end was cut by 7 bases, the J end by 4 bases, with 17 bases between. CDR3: CSAGPGEQYEQYF. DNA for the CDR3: TGCAGCGCCGGGCCTGGGGAGCAGTACGAGCAGTACTTC.

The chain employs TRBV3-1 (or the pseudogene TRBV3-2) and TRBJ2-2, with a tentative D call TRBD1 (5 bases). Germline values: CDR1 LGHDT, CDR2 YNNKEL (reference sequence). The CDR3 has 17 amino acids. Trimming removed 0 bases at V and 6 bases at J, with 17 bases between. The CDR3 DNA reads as TGTGCCAGCAGCCAAGAACAGGCAAACCCCCGCGCCGGGGAGCTGTTTTTT. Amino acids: CASSQEQANPRAGELFF.

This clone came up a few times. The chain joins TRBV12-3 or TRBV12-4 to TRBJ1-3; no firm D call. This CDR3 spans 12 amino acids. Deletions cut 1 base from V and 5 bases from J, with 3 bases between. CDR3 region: CASSLDRNTIYF. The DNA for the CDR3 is TGTGCCAGCAGTTTAGACAGAAACACCATATATTTT.

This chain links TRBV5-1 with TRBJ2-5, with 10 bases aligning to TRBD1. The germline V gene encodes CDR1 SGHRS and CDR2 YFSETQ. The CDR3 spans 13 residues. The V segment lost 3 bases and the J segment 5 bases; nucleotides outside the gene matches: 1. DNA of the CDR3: TGCGCCAGCAGCTCGGACAGGGGGGAGACCCAGTACTTC. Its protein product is CASSSDRGETQYF.

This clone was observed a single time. The DNA of the CDR3 is TGTGCCAGCAGCCCCTCCCTAGAGGGTACCTACGAGCAGTACTTC. Translation gives CASSPSLEGTYEQYF. The V gene is TRBV11-2, the J gene TRBJ2-7; TRBD2 might be the D (5 bases). Germline V gene sequence: CDR1 SGHAT, CDR2 FQNNGV. The CDR3 sequence is 15 residues long. Trimming shortened V by 5 bases and J by 2 bases, and 16 bases separated the two germline ends.

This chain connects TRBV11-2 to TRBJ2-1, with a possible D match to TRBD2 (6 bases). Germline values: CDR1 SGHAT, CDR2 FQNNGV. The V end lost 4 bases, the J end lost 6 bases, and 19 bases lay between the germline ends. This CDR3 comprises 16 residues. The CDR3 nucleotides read TGTGCCAGCAGCTGGTCCCGGTTAGCAGCGGGCAATGAGCAGTTCTTC. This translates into CASSWSRLAAGNEQFF.

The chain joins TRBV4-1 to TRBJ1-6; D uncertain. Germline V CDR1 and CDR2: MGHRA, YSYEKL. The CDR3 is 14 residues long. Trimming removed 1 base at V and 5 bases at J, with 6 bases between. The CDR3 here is CASSQGTNNSPLHF. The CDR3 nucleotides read TGCGCCAGCAGCCAAGGGACTAATAATTCACCCCTCCACTTT.

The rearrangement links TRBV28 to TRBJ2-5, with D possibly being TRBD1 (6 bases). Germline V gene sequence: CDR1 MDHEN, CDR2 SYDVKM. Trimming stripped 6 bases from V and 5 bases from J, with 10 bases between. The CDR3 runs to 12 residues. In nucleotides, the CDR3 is TGTGCCAGCAGGCAGGGGTTGGAGACCCAGTACTTC. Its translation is CASRQGLETQYF. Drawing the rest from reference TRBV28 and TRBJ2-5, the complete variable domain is DVKVTQSSRYLVKRTGEKVFLECVQDMDHENMFWYRQDPGLGLRLIYFSYDVKMKEKGDIPEGYSVSREKKERFSLILESASTNQTSMYLCASRQGLETQYFGPGTRLLVL.